This T cell receptor beta chain was recovered during a study of T cells in Graves' hyperthyroidism and ophthalmopathy (dated by TCRdb to between 2018 and 2021). Turning to the overall study: Peripheral blood samples were taken at initial diagnosis, before any treatment was given. To identify TCR V-J signatures that set the groups apart, the researchers used a discovery cohort of 100 or so patients, made up of 40 to 45 with Graves' ophthalmopathy and 55 to 65 with stable Graves' hyperthyroidism. Prospective prediction of ophthalmopathy was tested in an independent validation cohort of some 20 hyperthyroidism patients and around 16 patients who later progressed to ophthalmopathy. The 75 to 100 discovery patients were randomly split 7:3 into training and test sets. In addition, the study compared T-cell repertoires in thyroid tissue and in blood from roughly six Graves' hyperthyroidism patients. Following sampling, methimazole starting at 30 mg daily was given to hyperthyroidism patients, and high-dose intravenous methylprednisolone was given to ophthalmopathy patients. The paper describes TCR Vbeta CDR3 sequencing of more than 120 peripheral blood samples, made up of fewer than 50 ophthalmopathy patients, approximately 76 hyperthyroidism patients and about 17 progressor patients. The full study reports these points: In cross-validation, a model built on a 13 V-J signature told ophthalmopathy apart from stable hyperthyroidism with under 90% sensitivity and 81% to 82% specificity, and in testing the same model reached 80%/75%. In validation, progression to ophthalmopathy was predicted by the model with nearly 71% sensitivity and 72% to 85% specificity, a median of about 6.4 months before onset. Most expanded thyroid clonotypes (frequency above 0.001) were also found in blood, which suggests that blood repertoires may mirror thyroid immune responses. No statistical method was used to fix the sample size in advance, and group allocation was not hidden from the investigators.

A patient counted as having stable Graves' hyperthyroidism if no progression to ophthalmopathy occurred over 18 months of follow-up. Hyperthyroidism patients were aged 18 to 65 years and newly diagnosed, with disease duration of less than 2 months. The study excluded patients with uncontrolled infections, other autoimmune diseases, pregnancy or lactation. Clinical symptoms, serum thyroxine and TRAb, thyroid ultrasound, and orbital computed tomography formed the basis for the diagnoses. PBMCs were isolated from about 9.2 ml of fresh peripheral blood by Ficoll-Paque density gradient centrifugation. Total RNA was extracted using Trizol reagent, and RNA quality was assessed on an Agilent 2100 Bioanalyzer. V and J are truncated by 7 bases and 0 bases respectively, leaving an intervening sequence of 5 bases. The CDR3 sequence holds 13 residues, the cysteine and phenylalanine included. This entry keeps only the CDR3 DNA: 39 bases, framed from base 1. Looking up the germline V gene yields CDR1 KGHDR and CDR2 SFDVKD.

Amplification of TCR beta CDR3 regions was carried out from RNA transcripts. The TCR CDR3 was subjected to a first round of RT-PCR using the HTBI primer set and the Qiagen OneStep RT-PCR kit. A second multiplex PCR round built the libraries, followed by size selection and purification. Sequencing of the libraries was done on an Illumina HiSeq2000 using paired-end 100 bp reads. Turning to the authors' computational methods: SOAPnuke was used to process the raw data, throwing out any read that contained adapters or uncalled bases, had a mean Phred below 15, or lacked an exact constant-primer or identifier match. High-quality paired reads were merged using COPE v1.2.5, and each unique nucleotide sequence was defined as a clonotype. MiTCR v1.1 was used to align the clonotypes against IMGT TRBV, TRBD and TRBJ reference segments. Analysis was restricted to V-J combinations with a frequency above 0.0001, which covered 99.2% of repertoires. A TCS score was defined as the ratio of F50 (clonal expansion) to E x V (chaos), with BLOSUM62-based TCRdist applied between CDR3 peptides within each V-J. Welch's t-statistics and random forest reduced 514 V-J features to roughly 13, which were used in a naive Bayes classifier (R e1071). The public reads were run again by TCRdb, first through fastp at Q25 and then through MiXCR, and only productive beta chains were kept. Every distinct CDR3 protein forms one entry, paired with its most common genes and DNA. TCRdb's processing, not the authors', yielded these V and J calls. The sample table holds a few hundred thousand distinct CDR3 sequences, of which approximately 25% were seen once. Jointly, the top ten make up roughly 80% of the sample.

This clonotype was picked up many times. It has no known antigen specificity. No much larger clone is present one base from it, and per-base qualities are unavailable. This clonotype was sampled from a man aged 45-65 years with Graves' hyperthyroidism. Source material: blood. The sequence links TRBV24-1 to TRBJ2-2; no D segment can be confidently identified. The DNA is as follows: TGTGCCACCAGGACTCCGAACACCGGGGAGCTGTTTTTT. It specifies CATRTPNTGELFF.